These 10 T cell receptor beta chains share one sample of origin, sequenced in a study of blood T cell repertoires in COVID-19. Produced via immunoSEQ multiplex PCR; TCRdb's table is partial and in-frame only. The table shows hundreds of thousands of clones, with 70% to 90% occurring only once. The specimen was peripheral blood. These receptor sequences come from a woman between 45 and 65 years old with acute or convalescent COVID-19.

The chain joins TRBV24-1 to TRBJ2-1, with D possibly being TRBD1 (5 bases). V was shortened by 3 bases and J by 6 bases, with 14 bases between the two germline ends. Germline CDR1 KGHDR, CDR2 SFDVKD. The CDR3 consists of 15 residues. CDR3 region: CATSDRAGRRNEQFF. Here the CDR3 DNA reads TGTGCCACCAGTGATAGGGCAGGGCGTCGCAATGAGCAGTTCTTC.

The CDR3 nucleotides read TGCAGTGCTAGTAGGACAGATCAAGAGACCCAGTACTTC. It is translated as CSASRTDQETQYF. This rearrangement joins TRBV20-1 to TRBJ2-5; possibly TRBD1 for D (6 bases). CDR1 DFQATT and CDR2 SNEGSKA come from the germline V gene (reference sequence). The CDR3 covers 13 residues. V was cut by 3 bases and J by 2 bases, with 10 bases left in between.

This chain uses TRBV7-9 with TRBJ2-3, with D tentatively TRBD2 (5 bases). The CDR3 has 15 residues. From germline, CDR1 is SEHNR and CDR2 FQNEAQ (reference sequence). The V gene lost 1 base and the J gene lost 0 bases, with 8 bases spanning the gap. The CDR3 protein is CASSLEWTSTDTQYF. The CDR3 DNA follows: TGTGCCAGCAGCTTAGAGTGGACTAGCACAGATACGCAGTATTTT.

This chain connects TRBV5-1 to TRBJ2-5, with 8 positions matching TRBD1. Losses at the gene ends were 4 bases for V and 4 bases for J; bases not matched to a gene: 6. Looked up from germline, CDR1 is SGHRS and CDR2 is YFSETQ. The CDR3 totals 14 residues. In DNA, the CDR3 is TGCGCCAGCAGCCTGCAGACAGGGGCAGAGACCCAGTACTTC. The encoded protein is CASSLQTGAETQYF.

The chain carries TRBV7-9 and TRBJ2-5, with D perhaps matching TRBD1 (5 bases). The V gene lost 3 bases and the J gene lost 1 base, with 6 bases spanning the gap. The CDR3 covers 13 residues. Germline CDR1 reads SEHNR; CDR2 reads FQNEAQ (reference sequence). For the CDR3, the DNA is TGTGCCAGCAGCTTTGGGGCCCAAGAGACCCAGTACTTC. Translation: CASSFGAQETQYF.

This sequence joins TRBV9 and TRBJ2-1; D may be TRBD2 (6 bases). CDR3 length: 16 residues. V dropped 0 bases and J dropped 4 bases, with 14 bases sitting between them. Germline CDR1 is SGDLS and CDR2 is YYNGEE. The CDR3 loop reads CASSVGLEGSYNEQFF. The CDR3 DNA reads TGTGCCAGCAGCGTAGGACTAGAAGGGTCTTACAATGAGCAGTTCTTC.

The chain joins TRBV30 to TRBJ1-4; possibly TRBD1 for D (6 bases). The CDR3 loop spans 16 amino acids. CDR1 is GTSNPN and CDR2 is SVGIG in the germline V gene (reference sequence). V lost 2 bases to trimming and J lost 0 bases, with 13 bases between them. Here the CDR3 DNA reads TGTGCCTGGAGTCCAGGGGTAGGGTCAACTAATGAAAAACTGTTTTTT. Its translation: CAWSPGVGSTNEKLFF.

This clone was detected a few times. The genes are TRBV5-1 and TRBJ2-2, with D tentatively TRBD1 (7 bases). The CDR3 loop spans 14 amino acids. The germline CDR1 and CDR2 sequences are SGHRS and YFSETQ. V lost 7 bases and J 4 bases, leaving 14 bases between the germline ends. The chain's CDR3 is CASDGGGGTGELFF. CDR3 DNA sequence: TGCGCCAGCGACGGAGGGGGCGGCACCGGGGAGCTGTTTTTT.

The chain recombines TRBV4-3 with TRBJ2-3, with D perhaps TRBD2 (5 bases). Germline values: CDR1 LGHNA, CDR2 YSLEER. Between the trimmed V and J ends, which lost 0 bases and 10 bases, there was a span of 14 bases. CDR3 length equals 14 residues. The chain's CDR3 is CASSQDRGGLAQYF. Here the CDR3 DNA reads TGCGCCAGCAGCCAAGATCGAGGCGGACTGGCGCAGTATTTT.

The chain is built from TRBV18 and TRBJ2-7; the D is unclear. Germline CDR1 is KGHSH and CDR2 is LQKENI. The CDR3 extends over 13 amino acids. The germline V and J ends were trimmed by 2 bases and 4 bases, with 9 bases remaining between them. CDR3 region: CASSPGRKYEQYF. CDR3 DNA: TGTGCCAGCTCACCAGGCAGAAAATACGAGCAGTACTTC.